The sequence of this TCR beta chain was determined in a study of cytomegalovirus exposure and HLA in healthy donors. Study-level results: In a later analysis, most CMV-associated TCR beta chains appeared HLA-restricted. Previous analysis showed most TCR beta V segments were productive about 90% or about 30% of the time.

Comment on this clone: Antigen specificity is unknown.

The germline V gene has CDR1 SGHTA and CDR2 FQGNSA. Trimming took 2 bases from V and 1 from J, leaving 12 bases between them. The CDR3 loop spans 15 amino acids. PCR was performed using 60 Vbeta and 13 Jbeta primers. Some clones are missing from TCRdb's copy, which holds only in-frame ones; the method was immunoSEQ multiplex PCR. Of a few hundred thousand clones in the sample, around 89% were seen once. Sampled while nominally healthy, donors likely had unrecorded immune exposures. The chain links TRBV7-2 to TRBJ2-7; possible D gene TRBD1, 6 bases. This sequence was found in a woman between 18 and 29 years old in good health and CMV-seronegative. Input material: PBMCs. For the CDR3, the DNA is TGTGCCAGCAGCTTATGGGGGCTACCATCCTACGAGCAGTACTTC. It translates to CASSLWGLPSYEQYF.